The T cell receptor (beta chain) under discussion was sequenced for a study of PD-L1 blockade in urothelial cancer. Whole-study context: Patients arrived having already received 0 to 3 prior chemotherapy regimens. Blood analysis occurred 3 weeks (second dose) and 6 weeks after treatment start.

Regarding the study as a whole: Better survival was forecast by a pretreatment blood TCR clonality below the median.

Each PCR had synthetic TCR analog templates added to it as a spike-in. The table came from immunoSEQ multiplex PCR; TCRdb's copy has only in-frame clones and leaves some out. The data show over 100,000 clones, around 90% seen once. About this clone: What it recognizes is unknown.

The CDR3 has 13 residues. CDR1 MNHEY and CDR2 SMNVEV come from the germline V gene (reference sequence). J gave up 2 bases and V 9 bases, and 2 bases lay outside the gene matches. Time point defined: peripheral blood 6 weeks after treatment start. The specimen comprised PBMCs, sampled around atezolizumab (anti-PD-L1) treatment. The receptor was derived from a man in his 60s with urothelial cancer. The V gene is TRBV27, the J gene TRBJ2-7, with 12 positions matching TRBD1. CDR3 bases: TGTGCCAGGAGGGACAGGGGGCCCTACGAGCAGTACTTC. It is translated as CARRDRGPYEQYF.